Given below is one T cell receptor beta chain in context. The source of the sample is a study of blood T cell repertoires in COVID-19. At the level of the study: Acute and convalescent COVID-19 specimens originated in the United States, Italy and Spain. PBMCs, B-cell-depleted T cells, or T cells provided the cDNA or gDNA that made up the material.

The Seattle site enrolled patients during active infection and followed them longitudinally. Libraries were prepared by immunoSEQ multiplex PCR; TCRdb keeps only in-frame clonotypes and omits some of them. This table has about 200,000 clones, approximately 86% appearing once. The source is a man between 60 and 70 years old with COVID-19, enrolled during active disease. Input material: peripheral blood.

CDR3 sequence: CASSLLTGGWTEAFF. In DNA form, the CDR3 reads TGTGCCAGCAGCCTCCTTACAGGTGGTTGGACTGAAGCTTTCTTT. This chain connects TRBV7-6 to TRBJ1-1; a possible D gene is TRBD1 (5 bases). The germline CDR1 and CDR2 sequences are SGHVS and FNYEAQ. V lost 5 bases to trimming and J lost 5 bases, with 18 bases between them. CDR3 length equals 15 residues.